The entry that follows covers one T cell receptor (beta chain) sequence. The specificity of this receptor is unknown. A much larger clone lies a single base off, so this may be a read error. The data derive from a study of metastatic and nonmetastatic thyroid tumors (dated by TCRdb to the early 2020s). The study in broad terms: Repertoires from peripheral blood and from tumor or nodule tissue samples of malignant and benign thyroid patients were compared. Broad study findings and their caveats: In both blood and tumor samples, TCR beta diversity was reported to be significantly higher in malignant tumors than in benign nodules.

The library was generated by PCR. Sequencing was performed on an Illumina HiSeq 4000. The TCR beta-chain CDR3 region of each patient was profiled by high-throughput sequencing. On the authors' methods: A classifier to discriminate distant-metastatic papillary thyroid cancer patients was built from CDR3 differences across clinicopathological groups. The Shannon index was used to measure repertoire diversity, and the Morisita-Horn index was used to measure how similar tumor and blood repertoires were. In-frame beta chains were kept once TCRdb had trimmed the public reads at Q25 with fastp and called clones with MiXCR. The V and J calls and clone size are TCRdb's, not the authors'. The sample contains 100,000 or so clones, under 15% of them found a single time. In total, the top ten clones hold roughly 3.9% of the sample. The germline V gene (reference sequence) provides CDR1 DFQATT and CDR2 SNEGSKA. Between the V and J ends, shortened by 2 bases and 7 bases respectively, the junction contains 15 bases. The CDR3 holds 13 amino acids from the cysteine to the phenylalanine. The read is trimmed to its CDR3 DNA, 39 bases read in frame from base 1.

No treatment had been received by any patient before thyroid surgery. Using T-cell receptor beta sequencing, the study looked back at clinical samples from patients collected from about 2011 to 2018. The sample taken for sequencing was blood. The TCR comes from a female donor with papillary thyroid cancer or a benign thyroid nodule (not recorded which). Some clones in this sample may be carry-over from other donors' samples. The V gene is TRBV20-1 and the J gene is TRBJ2-7; the D call is tentative, TRBD1 or TRBD2, as each matches 5 bases. The DNA sequence follows: TGCAGTGCTAGATCCGACGGGGCGTTGGAGCAGTACTTC. Translation gives CSARSDGALEQYF.